These T cell receptor beta chains were read from a single sample in a study of shared clonotypes between healthy human individuals. Produced via immunoSEQ multiplex PCR; TCRdb's table is partial and in-frame only. The repertoire holds 450,000 to 650,000 clones, with around 81% as singletons. The material sequenced was PBMCs. All receptors derive from a woman in her 40s in good health. Some clones in this sample may be carry-over from other donors' samples. Both conserved end residues are part of each CDR3. D genes are given only for firm matches. Clone size, where shown, is once, few, many, or a class for clones that have expanded.

V	J	D	size	DNA	CDR3
TRBV12-5	TRBJ1-1	.	.	TGTGCTAGTGGTTTGAGCGCGAACACTGAAGCTTTCTTT	CASGLSANTEAFF
TRBV6-5	TRBJ1-5	.	.	TGTGCCAGCAGGCCGGGTTACGGTAGCAATCAGCCCCAGCATTTT	CASRPGYGSNQPQHF
TRBV10-3	TRBJ2-3	.	.	TGTGCCATCAGCGCCAGGGGAACAGATACGCAGTATTTT	CAISARGTDTQYF
TRBV7-9	TRBJ1-1	.	.	TGTGCCAGCAGCTTTCTCGCCAGGCGGGGAGAGATGAACACTGAAGCTTTCTTT	CASSFLARRGEMNTEAFF
TRBV7-8	TRBJ2-3	TRBD2	.	TGTGCCAGCAGCTTAGACAGCGGGAGTGGATATACGCAGTATTTT	CASSLDSGSGYTQYF
TRBV6-1	TRBJ2-7	TRBD1	.	TGTGCCAGCATCGACAGGGGGCTCTCCTACGAGCAGTACTTC	CASIDRGLSYEQYF
TRBV5-1	TRBJ1-2	TRBD1	many	TGCGCCAGCAGCTTGACAGGGGACTATGGCTACACCTTC	CASSLTGDYGYTF
TRBV7-2	TRBJ2-7	.	.	TGTGCCAGCAGCCCCGGGGGAGGCAGGGGGTGGTACGAGCAGTACTTC	CASSPGGGRGWYEQYF
TRBV19	TRBJ2-7	TRBD1	.	TGTGCCAGTAGTATCGGAACCGGGACAGCCTTCTACGAGCAGTACTTC	CASSIGTGTAFYEQYF
TRBV10-1	TRBJ2-7	.	few	TGCGCCAGCAGTGACCCGGGGGCTGCTGCCGAGCAGTACTTC	CASSDPGAAAEQYF
TRBV19	TRBJ2-3	TRBD1	.	TGTGCCAGTAGTTCATACCCCGGGACAGGGGGCGTTCAAGATACGCAGTATTTT	CASSSYPGTGGVQDTQYF
TRBV27	TRBJ2-7	.	.	TGTGCCAGCAGTTTTGTGGGTACCGACGAGCAGTACTTC	CASSFVGTDEQYF
TRBV5-5	TRBJ2-2	.	.	TGTGCCAGCAGACAGCTGAACACCGGGGAGCTGTTTTTT	CASRQLNTGELFF
TRBV18	TRBJ2-3	.	.	TGTGCCAGCTCACCACTTGACACCAGTCCCGATACGCAGTATTTT	CASSPLDTSPDTQYF
TRBV2	TRBJ1-2	.	few	TGTGCCGACGTTGGGGATTCTAACTATGGCTACACCTTC	CADVGDSNYGYTF
TRBV9	TRBJ2-7	.	.	TGTGCCAGCAGCGTTTCCTCGGGCGAGCAGTACTTC	CASSVSSGEQYF
TRBV5-1	TRBJ2-7	TRBD2	few	TGCGCCAGCAGCCCCCAGACTAGCGGCGAGCAGTACTTC	CASSPQTSGEQYF
TRBV28	TRBJ2-5	.	once	TGTGCCAGCACCGAGGGTGTGGCCCAGTACTTC	CASTEGVAQYF
TRBV6-5	TRBJ2-5	.	.	TGTGCCAGCAGTTACTCTGGCGGGGCGTACCAAGAGACCCAGTACTTC	CASSYSGGAYQETQYF
TRBV11-2	TRBJ1-4	.	.	TGTGCCAGCAGCTTAGTGGTTGAAAAACTGTTTTTT	CASSLVVEKLFF
TRBV5-1	TRBJ2-5	.	.	TGCGCCAGCAACATGGACAACCAAGAGACCCAGTACTTC	CASNMDNQETQYF
TRBV6-5	TRBJ2-1	.	.	TGTGCCAGCAGCAGGGACGGATACAATGAGCAGTTCTTC	CASSRDGYNEQFF
TRBV10-2	TRBJ2-3	.	few	TGCGCCAGCAGTGATGTATCTAGCACAGATACGCAGTATTTT	CASSDVSSTDTQYF
TRBV19	TRBJ2-7	TRBD1	.	TGTGCCAGTAGGATCCGGGACAGCAACTACGAGCAGTACTTC	CASRIRDSNYEQYF
TRBV2	TRBJ2-7	.	.	TGTGCCAGCCGGTCGGGGGAGGCCTACGAGCAGTACTTC	CASRSGEAYEQYF
TRBV5-1	TRBJ2-1	TRBD2	.	TGCGCCAGCAGCTTGGGTTGGACTAGTGTTGATGAGCAGTTCTTC	CASSLGWTSVDEQFF
TRBV28	TRBJ1-5	.	.	TGTGCCAGCAGTCCACCAAATCAGCCCCAGCATTTT	CASSPPNQPQHF
TRBV28	TRBJ2-2	.	.	TGTGCCAGCAGCCCGCCCCAAACCGGGGAGCTGTTTTTT	CASSPPQTGELFF
TRBV18	TRBJ2-3	.	.	TGTGCCAGCTCCCAGGAGAGTGACACAGATACGCAGTATTTT	CASSQESDTDTQYF
TRBV10-3	TRBJ2-2	TRBD2	.	TGTGCCATCAGCTCCGGACTAGCGGGAGGGACCGGGGAGCTGTTTTTT	CAISSGLAGGTGELFF
TRBV11-2	TRBJ2-5	TRBD1	.	TGTGCCAGCAGCGCGGACAGGCAAGAGACCCAGTACTTC	CASSADRQETQYF
TRBV4-2	TRBJ2-1	TRBD2	.	TGTGCCAGCAGCCAAGATCCCTTGGGGGGGAACAATGAGCAGTTCTTC	CASSQDPLGGNNEQFF
TRBV11-3	TRBJ2-1	TRBD2	.	TGTGCCAGCAGCCAAGGGACTAACTACAATGAGCAGTTCTTC	CASSQGTNYNEQFF
TRBV30	TRBJ2-2	.	.	TGTGCCTGGAGGCTCAGGGTTGGGGCGACCGGGGAGCTGTTTTTT	CAWRLRVGATGELFF
TRBV11-2	TRBJ2-5	.	.	TGTGCCAGCAGCTTAGAACTCCAAGAGACCCAGTACTTC	CASSLELQETQYF
TRBV10-1	TRBJ1-3	TRBD1	.	TGCGCCAGCAGTCCCGGGGACAGACCTGGAAACACCATATATTTT	CASSPGDRPGNTIYF
TRBV7-3	TRBJ2-3	.	.	TGTGCCAGCAGCCCCCGGAACACAGATACGCAGTATTTT	CASSPRNTDTQYF
TRBV28	TRBJ2-5	.	.	TGTGCCAGCAGTCCACCGATCTGGAGGGGGCGGGACGAAGAGACCCAGTACTTC	CASSPPIWRGRDEETQYF
TRBV6-5	TRBJ2-1	TRBD1	.	TGTGCCAGTCGGACAGGGGGGACGCACAATGAGCAGTTCTTC	CASRTGGTHNEQFF
TRBV7-9	TRBJ2-7	TRBD1	.	TGTGCCAGCAGCTTAACAGGGACAGCTCCCTACGAGCAGTACTTC	CASSLTGTAPYEQYF
TRBV30	TRBJ2-7	.	few	TGTGCCTGGAGTTTGGCAGCGACAGGCGAGCAGTACTTC	CAWSLAATGEQYF
TRBV5-1	TRBJ2-3	TRBD2	.	TGCGCCAGCAGCTTTGGACTAGCGGGAGGTGGGGGCACAGATACGCAGTATTTT	CASSFGLAGGGGTDTQYF
TRBV5-8	TRBJ2-1	TRBD2	.	TGTGCCAGCAGCCGGTCATTGTGGCCTAGCGGGAGCCGGGAGCAGTTCTTC	CASSRSLWPSGSREQFF
TRBV11-2	TRBJ2-7	TRBD1	.	TGTGCCAGCATTAGGAACGGGACAGCATACGAGCAGTACTTC	CASIRNGTAYEQYF
TRBV19	TRBJ2-1	.	.	TGTGCCAGTAGTATCCAGGGTGCTTGGAATGAGCAGTTCTTC	CASSIQGAWNEQFF
TRBV11-2	TRBJ2-5	.	.	TGTGCCAGCAGCTTAGGCAGGGTGGAGACCCAGTACTTC	CASSLGRVETQYF
TRBV7-2	TRBJ2-7	.	.	TGTGCCAGCAGCTTAGACGCGAACGAGCAGTACTTC	CASSLDANEQYF
TRBV2	TRBJ2-3	.	.	TGTGCCAGCAGTGCGCTCCCAGATACGCAGTATTTT	CASSALPDTQYF
TRBV30	TRBJ2-3	TRBD2	few	TGTGCCTCCTATTGGACTAGCGGGACGGGAGATACGCAGTATTTT	CASYWTSGTGDTQYF
TRBV6-6	TRBJ2-7	.	.	TGTGCCAGCAGTTACTCCTCTGGGTTTGTGAACGAGCAGTACTTC	CASSYSSGFVNEQYF